Listed here are 20 T cell receptor beta chains from one sample, sequenced in a study of human T cells and chemical hapten exposure. TCRdb reprocessed the RACE reads via MiXCR and lists one record per CDR3 protein. The top ten hold more than 1.2% of the sample, which has over 65,000 distinct CDR3 sequences, roughly 11% seen once. As to time point: patch test 3, about 24 weeks after DPC sensitization. Treatment indicated: therapeutic diphenylcyclopropenone sensitization with weekly scalp DPC. The specimen was whole blood, collected in connection with sensitization to the hapten diphenylcyclopropenone (DPC). Receptors originate from a woman between 50 and 59 years old with alopecia areata. Some clones in this sample may be carry-over from other donors' samples.

Regarding this clonotype: One end of the junction fails to match germline, which may point to a read error. The chain combines TRBV29-1 with TRBJ1-1; D not resolved. Germline CDR1 reads SQVTM; CDR2 reads ANQGSEA. The CDR3 has 15 residues. CDR3 sequence: CSVTPPGFEGTEALF. The CDR3 DNA is TGCAGCGTAACTCCGCCGGGATTCGAGGGAACTGAAGCTCTCTTT.

There are a few counts of this clonotype. The rearrangement joins TRBV20-1 to TRBJ2-7, with D perhaps matching TRBD1 (6 bases). Germline assignment: CDR1 DFQATT and CDR2 SNEGSKA (reference sequence). The CDR3 extends over 12 amino acids. V was clipped by 5 bases and J by 3 bases, with 11 bases between them. CDR3 sequence: CSAYGQIYEQYF. For the CDR3, the DNA is TGCAGTGCTTACGGACAGATCTACGAGCAGTACTTC.

V usage is TRBV29-1 and J usage is TRBJ2-7, with D possibly being TRBD2 (6 bases). V was clipped by 7 bases and J by 13 bases, with 14 bases between them. This CDR3 has 9 residues. Germline assignment: CDR1 SQVTM and CDR2 ANQGSEA. This chain's CDR3 is CSGPGGIYF. Here the CDR3 DNA reads TGCAGCGGGCCTGGGGGGATTTACTTC.

The rearrangement uses TRBV28 and TRBJ2-7; no clear D gene. Germline CDR1 is MDHEN and CDR2 is SYDVKM. Between the trimmed V and J ends, which lost 3 bases and 3 bases, there was a span of 9 bases. The CDR3 contains 13 residues. In DNA form, the CDR3 reads TGTGCCAGCAGTTTCGAACCCCTCTACGAGCAGTACTTC. The encoded protein is CASSFEPLYEQYF.

This clonotype appeared many times. The chain has TRBV19 and TRBJ2-1; TRBD1 matches at 12 bases. The germline V gene has CDR1 LNHDA and CDR2 SQIVND (reference sequence). The CDR3 is made up of 14 amino acids. J was trimmed by 4 bases and V by 6 bases; bases with no gene match: 1. CDR3 protein: CASRGQGAYNEQFF. The CDR3 coding sequence is TGTGCCAGTAGGGGACAGGGGGCTTACAATGAGCAGTTCTTC.

This clonotype occurred many times. The chain uses TRBV25-1 and TRBJ2-7; TRBD1 matches at 8 bases. CDR3 size: 14 residues. CDR1 and CDR2 from the germline V gene are MGHDK and SYGVNS. Trimming cost V 6 bases and J 2 bases; bases outside gene matches: 6. The CDR3 is CASRAGQAPYEQYF. CDR3 nucleotide sequence: TGTGCCAGCAGGGCGGGACAGGCCCCCTACGAGCAGTACTTC.

Ten or more counts support this clonotype. V and J are TRBV11-1 and TRBJ2-1; a weak D match, TRBD2 (6 bases). This CDR3 contains 17 residues. V was shortened by 5 bases and J by 1 base, with 18 bases between the two germline ends. Germline CDR1 and CDR2: SGHAT and FQDESV (reference sequence). As DNA, the CDR3 is TGTGCCAGCAGCCTCTCGGGGCGGGGCCTTTCCTACAATGAGCAGTTCTTC. Translating it yields CASSLSGRGLSYNEQFF.

There are many counts of this clonotype. The chain has TRBV18 and TRBJ2-3; 8 nucleotides match TRBD1. From germline, CDR1 is KGHSH and CDR2 LQKENI. J gave up 2 bases and V 3 bases, and 4 bases lay outside the gene matches. This CDR3 spans 15 amino acids. The CDR3, as DNA: TGTGCCAGCTCACCGGACAGGGACTTCACAGATACGCAGTATTTT. This sequence encodes CASSPDRDFTDTQYF.

The rearrangement uses TRBV10-3 and TRBJ2-3, with TRBD2 matching over 8 bases. The CDR3 has 14 residues. The germline gives CDR1 ENHRY, CDR2 SYGVKD. V shed 6 bases and J 2 bases; nucleotides not matched to a gene: 4. The CDR3 sequence is CAISRGGSTDTQYF. The CDR3 DNA is TGTGCCATCAGCCGGGGGGGCTCCACAGATACGCAGTATTTT.

This clonotype was observed many times. The rearrangement joins TRBV27 to TRBJ1-2; D not resolved. Germline V gene lookup returns CDR1 MNHEY and CDR2 SMNVEV (reference sequence). This CDR3 comprises 15 residues. Trimming cost V 2 bases and J 4 bases, with 14 bases left between them. Here the CDR3 DNA reads TGTGCCAGCAGTTTAGGTCCAGGAAGAGGCTATGGCTACACCTTC. Translation gives CASSLGPGRGYGYTF.

This clonotype was seen more than once but under ten times. J is TRBJ1-1 and V is TRBV6-6; D is possibly TRBD1 (5 bases). In germline, CDR1 is MNHNY, CDR2 SVGAGI (reference sequence). This CDR3 is 15 amino acids long. Trimming stripped 2 bases from V and 0 bases from J, with 10 bases between. CDR3 DNA: TGTGCCAGCAGTTACCAGACAGCCGTGAACACTGAAGCTTTCTTT. The encoded protein is CASSYQTAVNTEAFF.

This clonotype came up many times. The gene calls are TRBV20-1 and TRBJ2-2; D not certain. Germline-derived CDR1 and CDR2 are DFQATT and SNEGSKA (reference sequence). With 0 bases removed from V and 2 bases from J, the gap between germline ends came to 13 bases. The CDR3 loop spans 16 amino acids. As DNA, the CDR3 is TGCAGTGCTAGAGATACACTTATACTTAACACCGGGGAGCTGTTTTTT. Translating gives CSARDTLILNTGELFF.

This sequence joins TRBV20-1 and TRBJ2-2; D may be TRBD2 (6 bases). Per germline, CDR1 DFQATT and CDR2 SNEGSKA (reference sequence). This CDR3 has 16 residues. Trimming left V 3 bases short and J 0 bases short, with 14 bases between. CDR3 protein: CSARGLLAANTGELFF. The CDR3 DNA reads as TGCAGTGCTAGGGGGCTTTTAGCGGCGAACACCGGGGAGCTGTTTTTT.

The chain uses TRBV12-3 or TRBV12-4 and TRBJ1-5; the D gene is possibly TRBD1 (5 bases). The CDR3 is 15 amino acids. The ends were cut back, 5 bases at V and 4 bases at J, with 15 bases in the middle. CDR3 DNA sequence: TGTGCCAGCAGTGGGATGGGACGGATAAATCAGCCCCAGCATTTT. Translation: CASSGMGRINQPQHF.

This clonotype is medium-sized by share. This rearrangement joins TRBV6-6 to TRBJ1-3; D is unclear. Trimming took off 6 bases at V and 0 bases at J, with 15 bases between the two ends. This CDR3 is built from 16 residues. From germline, CDR1 is MNHNY and CDR2 SVGAGI (reference sequence). The CDR3 spells CASSPPPGYSGNTIYF. The CDR3, as DNA: TGTGCCAGCAGCCCTCCGCCAGGCTACTCTGGAAACACCATATATTTT.

The chain employs TRBV5-5 and TRBJ2-7, with 10 bases identical to TRBD1. V was pared by 4 bases and J by 3 bases, with 7 bases of the junction left unmatched. This CDR3 is built from 15 residues. Germline lookup yields CDR1 SGHKS and CDR2 YYEKEE (reference sequence). The CDR3 coding sequence is TGTGCCAGCAGCGGTAGGGGACAGGGGTACTACGAGCAGTACTTC. Translating gives CASSGRGQGYYEQYF.

V is TRBV6-2 or TRBV6-3 and J is TRBJ1-1, with 8 bases lining up with TRBD1. The V gene end was trimmed by 8 bases and the J gene end by 5 bases; junction bases not matched to a gene: 10. The CDR3 extends over 14 amino acids. CDR1 is MNHEY, CDR2 SVGEGT, per germline. The CDR3 spells CASSTPTGETEAFF. The CDR3 DNA follows: TGTGCCAGCTCCACTCCGACAGGGGAAACTGAAGCTTTCTTT.

The chain recombines TRBV3-1 with TRBJ2-4, with 9 bases matching TRBD1. There are 18 residues in the CDR3. CDR1 is LGHDT and CDR2 is YNNKEL in the germline V gene (reference sequence). V was pared by 4 bases and J by 1 base, with 11 bases of the junction left unmatched. The DNA of the CDR3 is TGTGCCAGCAGCCGACTAAGTGGGACAGGGTATGCCAAAAACATTCAGTACTTC. It codes for CASSRLSGTGYAKNIQYF.

A remark on this clonotype: The germline gene is not matched at one end of the junction; a read error may be the cause. The CDR3 region has the DNA TGTGCCAGCAGGCGGACTAGCGGCGCGAACACCAGGGAGCTGTTTTTT. Amino acids: CASRRTSGANTRELFF. The rearrangement joins TRBV12-3 or TRBV12-4 to TRBJ2-2; 10 bases are a match to TRBD2. This CDR3 region has 16 residues.

The chain joins TRBV18 to TRBJ2-3; TRBD2 aligns across 10 bases. J gave up 6 bases and V 2 bases, and 8 bases lay outside the gene matches. This CDR3 has 16 residues. The germline CDR1 and CDR2 sequences are KGHSH and LQKENI. The DNA of the CDR3 is TGTGCCAGCTCACCAGAGGAGCGGGGGGGCCTCGATACGCAGTATTTT. Residues: CASSPEERGGLDTQYF.